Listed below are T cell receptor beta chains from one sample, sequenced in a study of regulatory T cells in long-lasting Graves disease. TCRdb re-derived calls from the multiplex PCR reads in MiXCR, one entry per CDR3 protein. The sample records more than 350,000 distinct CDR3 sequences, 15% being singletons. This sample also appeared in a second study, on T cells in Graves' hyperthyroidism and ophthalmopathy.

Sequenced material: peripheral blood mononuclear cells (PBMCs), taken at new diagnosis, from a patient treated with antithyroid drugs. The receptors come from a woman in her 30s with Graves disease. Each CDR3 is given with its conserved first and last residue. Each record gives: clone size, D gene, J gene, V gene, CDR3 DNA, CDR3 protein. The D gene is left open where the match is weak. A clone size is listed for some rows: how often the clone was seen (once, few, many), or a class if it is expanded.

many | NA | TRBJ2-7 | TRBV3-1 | TGTGCCAGCAGCCCTATAATTGGGAGGGAGCAGTACTTC | CASSPIIGREQYF
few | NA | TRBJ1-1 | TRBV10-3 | TGTGCCATCACTTCGGGGGGGGCAGCGAACACTGGAGCTTTCTTT | CAITSGGAANTGAFF
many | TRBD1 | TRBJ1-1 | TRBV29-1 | TGCAGCTTGATGACAGGGAGCAGGGACACTGAAGCTTTCTTT | CSLMTGSRDTEAFF
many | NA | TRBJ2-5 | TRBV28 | TGTGCCAGCAGAGATGACCAAGAGACCCAGTACTTC | CASRDDQETQYF
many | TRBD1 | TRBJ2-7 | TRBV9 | TGTGCCAGCAGCGTTTCCGGGACAGGGTCCTACGAGCAGTACTTC | CASSVSGTGSYEQYF
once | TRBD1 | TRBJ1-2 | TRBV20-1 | TGCAGTGCTAGAGATAATACGGACAGGACTATGTATGGCTACACCTTC | CSARDNTDRTMYGYTF
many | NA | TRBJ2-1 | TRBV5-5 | TGTGCCAGCAGCTCGCTAGCGCCCTCCTACAATGAGCAGTTCTTC | CASSSLAPSYNEQFF
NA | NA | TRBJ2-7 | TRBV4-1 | TGCGCCAGCAGCCAAGAGTCGGGCCAGTACGAGCAGTACTTC | CASSQESGQYEQYF
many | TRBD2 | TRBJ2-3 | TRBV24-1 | TGTGCCACCAGTGATCAGAAAATAGCGGGAGGGTCAGATACGCAGTATTTT | CATSDQKIAGGSDTQYF
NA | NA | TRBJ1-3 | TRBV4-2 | TGTGCCAGCAGCCAAGATCCAGGGAAATCTGGAAACACCATATATTTT | CASSQDPGKSGNTIYF
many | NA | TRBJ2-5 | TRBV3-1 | TGTGCCAGCAGCCAAGATTTAGGCCCATCGATTGAGACCCAGTACTTC | CASSQDLGPSIETQYF
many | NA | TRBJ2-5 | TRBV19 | TGTGCCGCTGGGGGCACTAGCGCAGAGACCCAGTACTTC | CAAGGTSAETQYF
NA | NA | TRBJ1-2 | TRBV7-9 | TGTGCCAGCAGCTCAAGCACAGGGAAGGTTGGCTACACCTTC | CASSSSTGKVGYTF
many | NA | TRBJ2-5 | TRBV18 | TGTGCCAGCTCACCAGGAGATGCGCAAGAGACCCAGTACTTC | CASSPGDAQETQYF
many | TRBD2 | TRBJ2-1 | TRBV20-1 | TGCAGTGCTCAGCCGCCGGGACTAGCGGGGTCGGGGAGGTTCTTC | CSAQPPGLAGSGRFF
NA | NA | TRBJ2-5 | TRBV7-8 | TGTGCCAGCAGCTTAAACACCAGGGGAACCCAAGAGACCCAGTACTTC | CASSLNTRGTQETQYF
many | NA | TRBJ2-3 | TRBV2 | TGTGCCAGCGCAGGCAAGGGTGGAGATACGCAGTATTTT | CASAGKGGDTQYF
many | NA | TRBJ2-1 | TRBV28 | TGTGCCAGCAGTAAACGGACAGAGCAGTTCTTC | CASSKRTEQFF
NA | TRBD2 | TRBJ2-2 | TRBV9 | TGTGCCAGCAGCGGCGGTAGGGACTATTACACCGGGGAGCTGTTTTTT | CASSGGRDYYTGELFF
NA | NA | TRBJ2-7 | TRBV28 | TGTGCCAGCAGTTCTCCCGGGAGTAGGTACAAGCAGTACTTC | CASSSPGSRYKQYF
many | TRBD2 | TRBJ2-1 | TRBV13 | TGTGCCAGCAGCCCACCCCCCCTAGCTAGCGGGAGGGGTCACTACAATGAGCAGTTCTTC | CASSPPPLASGRGHYNEQFF
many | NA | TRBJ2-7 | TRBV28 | TGTGCCAGCAGCTACCGACAGCTCTACGAGCAGTACTTC | CASSYRQLYEQYF
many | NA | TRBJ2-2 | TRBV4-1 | TGCGCCAGCAGCCAAGTGGGGAGAGCCTACACCGGGGAGCTGTTTTTT | CASSQVGRAYTGELFF
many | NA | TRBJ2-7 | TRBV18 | TGTGCCAGCTCACCGACCCTATACGAGCAGTACTTC | CASSPTLYEQYF
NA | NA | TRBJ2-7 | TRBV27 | TGTGCCAGCAGTTTATCCGGGGTGCTGTGGACGGGAGTTCCCTACGAGCAGTACTTC | CASSLSGVLWTGVPYEQYF
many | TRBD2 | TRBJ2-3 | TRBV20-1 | TGCAGTGCTAGAGAAATGATAGCGGGGGACACAGATACGCAGTATTTT | CSAREMIAGDTDTQYF
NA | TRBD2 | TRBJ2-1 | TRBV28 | TGTGCCAGCAGGGGACTAGCGGGAGAGGTAGATGAGCAGTTCTTC | CASRGLAGEVDEQFF
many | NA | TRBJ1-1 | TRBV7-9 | TGTGCCAGCAGCTCGTGGGACAAGAGTCGCACTGAAGCTTTCTTT | CASSSWDKSRTEAFF
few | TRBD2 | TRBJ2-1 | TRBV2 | TGTGCCAGCAGTTGGGGGGGGTCCTACAATGAGCAGTTCTTC | CASSWGGSYNEQFF
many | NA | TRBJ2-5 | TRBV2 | TGTGCCAGCAGTGGGGTCGACAGTGAGTCCCAGTACTTC | CASSGVDSESQYF
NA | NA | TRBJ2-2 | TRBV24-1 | TGTGCCTCGGGGCGGGGAGGGGGCACCGGGGAGCTGTTTTTT | CASGRGGGTGELFF
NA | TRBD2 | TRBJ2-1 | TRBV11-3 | TGTGCCAGCAGCTCCGGGACTAGGGATGAGCAGTTCTTC | CASSSGTRDEQFF
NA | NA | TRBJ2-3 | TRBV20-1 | TGCAGTGCTACACCAACGACCTCCGGTACGCAGTATTTT | CSATPTTSGTQYF
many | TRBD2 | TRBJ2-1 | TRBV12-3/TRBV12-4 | TGTGCCAGCAGTTTAGTCGTCGGGGGGAGCTCCTACAATGAGCAGTTCTTC | CASSLVVGGSSYNEQFF
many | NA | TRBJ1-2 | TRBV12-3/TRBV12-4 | TGTGCCGTTAGGGGGTTCCACTATGGCTACACCTTC | CAVRGFHYGYTF
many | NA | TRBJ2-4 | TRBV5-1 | TGCGCCAGCAGCTCCTTGGGTGGTACCAAAAACATTCAGTACTTC | CASSSLGGTKNIQYF
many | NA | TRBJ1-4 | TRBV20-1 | TGCAGTGCTCCCCCAGAGTTCCAGGCCTCTAATGAAAAACTGTTTTTT | CSAPPEFQASNEKLFF
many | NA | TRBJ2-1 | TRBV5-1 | TGCGCCAGCAGCTTGGCCGGGGACTCGTACAATGAGCAGTTCTTC | CASSLAGDSYNEQFF
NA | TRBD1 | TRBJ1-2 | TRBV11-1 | TGTGCCAGCAGCTTAAGGGGGCCCGGAGGCTACACCTTC | CASSLRGPGGYTF
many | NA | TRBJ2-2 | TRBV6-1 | TGTGCCAGCAGCATTCCCGGGAGAGCGAACACCGGGGAGCTGTTTTTT | CASSIPGRANTGELFF
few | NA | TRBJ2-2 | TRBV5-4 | TGTGCCAGCAGCCCCCGACTACCCACCGGGGAGCTGTTTTTT | CASSPRLPTGELFF
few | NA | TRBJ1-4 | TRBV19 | TGTGCCAGTAGTCATTGGAGCGAGGATGAAAAACTGTTTTTT | CASSHWSEDEKLFF